These 22 T cell receptor beta chains were all obtained from the same sample, sequenced in a study of blood T cell repertoires in COVID-19. Data came from immunoSEQ multiplex PCR; TCRdb stores just in-frame clones and leaves some out. Altogether 100,000 or so clones are present, approximately 90% being singletons, with the ten largest covering about 2.2%. Sequences were obtained from peripheral blood. Every receptor here comes from a man aged 45-65 years with active COVID-19.

The J gene is TRBJ1-5, the V gene TRBV6-5; TRBD1 matches at 9 bases. The germline V gene encodes CDR1 MNHEY and CDR2 SVGAGI. The CDR3 length is 13 residues. V shed 11 bases and J 6 bases; nucleotides not matched to a gene: 8. CDR3 region: CAAGTGSIQPQHF. The CDR3 DNA follows: TGTGCCGCCGGGACAGGGAGTATTCAGCCCCAGCATTTT.

This sequence joins TRBV29-1 and TRBJ2-3, with 7 bases aligning to TRBD1. The junction had 10 bases not matched to a gene; V was cut back by 7 bases and J by 0 bases. Per the germline V gene, CDR1 is SQVTM and CDR2 is ANQGSEA. The CDR3 is 15 residues long. CDR3 loop: CSAHGTAASTDTQYF. CDR3 sequence (DNA): TGCAGCGCCCACGGGACAGCTGCTAGCACAGATACGCAGTATTTT.

V is TRBV5-1 and J is TRBJ2-3; 7 bases are shared with TRBD1. The CDR3 is 17 residues long. Germline V gene sequence: CDR1 SGHRS, CDR2 YFSETQ. V gave up 4 bases and J gave up 0 bases; unmatched junction bases: 11. CDR3 in DNA: TGCGCCAGCAGCCAGACAGGGCGGGTAGGGAGCACAGATACGCAGTATTTT. It translates to CASSQTGRVGSTDTQYF.

The chain employs TRBV2 and TRBJ2-5, with TRBD2 identical over 10 bases. This CDR3 comprises 14 residues. After removal of 8 bases from V and 2 bases from J, the junction contained 5 bases not matched to a gene. CDR1 is SNHLY, CDR2 FYNNEI, per germline. The CDR3 coding sequence is TGTGCCAGCCTGGGACTAGCGATACAAGAGACCCAGTACTTC. Residues: CASLGLAIQETQYF.

The chain links TRBV3-1 (or the pseudogene TRBV3-2) to TRBJ1-4, with 8 bases aligning to TRBD1. V lost 5 bases, J lost 8 bases, and 7 bases stayed unmatched. Germline-derived CDR1 and CDR2 are LGHDT and YNNKEL (reference sequence). The length of the CDR3 is 14 residues. CDR3 region: CASSYGTGGEKLFF. CDR3 nucleotides: TGTGCCAGCAGCTACGGGACAGGTGGAGAAAAACTGTTTTTT.

The V call is TRBV9, the J call TRBJ2-1, with D maybe TRBD2 (7 bases). With 1 base removed from V and 8 bases from J, the gap between germline ends came to 16 bases. CDR3 length: 15 residues. From germline, CDR1 is SGDLS and CDR2 YYNGEE. The CDR3 DNA reads as TGTGCCAGCAGCGTATCCCCGGGGGAGGGGGATGAGCAGTTCTTC. It yields the protein CASSVSPGEGDEQFF.

This chain links TRBV7-9 with TRBJ2-3, with D unclear. From germline, CDR1 is SEHNR and CDR2 FQNEAQ (reference sequence). The CDR3 loop spans 15 amino acids. V was trimmed by 5 bases and J by 2 bases, leaving 14 bases between them. The CDR3 sequence: CASSHTLVPTDTQYF. DNA for the CDR3: TGTGCCAGCAGCCACACCCTAGTCCCCACAGATACGCAGTATTTT.

This clone was detected once. This chain links TRBV15 with TRBJ2-7; perhaps TRBD1 as D (6 bases). Trimming pared 0 bases from V and 7 bases from J, leaving 13 bases between. The CDR3 length is 14 residues. Germline loops: CDR1 LNHNV, CDR2 YYDKDF (reference sequence). The CDR3 here is CATSRDTGPWEQYF. The CDR3 DNA reads as TGTGCCACCAGCAGAGATACAGGGCCGTGGGAGCAGTACTTC.

This chain joins TRBV5-1 and TRBJ2-2; unclear D gene. The V and J ends lost 1 base and 6 bases respectively, with 7 bases between them. The CDR3 covers 13 residues. Germline loops: CDR1 SGHRS, CDR2 YFSETQ. CDR3 sequence (DNA): TGCGCCAGCAGCTTGAGCACTGCCGGGGAGCTGTTTTTT. Translating gives CASSLSTAGELFF. Full variable domain (missing parts from reference TRBV5-1 and TRBJ2-2): KAGVTQTPRYLIKTRGQQVTLSCSPISGHRSVSWYQQTPGQGLQFLFEYFSETQRNKGNFPGRFSGRQFSNSRSEMNVSTLELGDSALYLCASSLSTAGELFFGEGSRLTVL.

The CDR3 here is CASSPGPKDEQFF. The DNA of the CDR3 is TGTGCCAGCAGCCCTGGGCCCAAGGATGAGCAGTTCTTC. The chain recombines TRBV9 with TRBJ2-1; D gene ambiguous. The CDR3 covers 13 residues. V shed 4 bases and J shed 8 bases, with 13 bases lying between them. CDR1 SGDLS and CDR2 YYNGEE come from the germline V gene.

The genes are TRBV6-1 and TRBJ1-2, with D possibly being TRBD1 (5 bases). V was pared by 2 bases and J by 7 bases, with 17 bases between. Germline V gives CDR1 MNHNS, CDR2 SASEGT. This CDR3 is built from 15 residues. Here the CDR3 DNA reads TGTGCCAGCAGTGAATGGGGGGGGGTTATCGGTGGCTACACCTTC. Protein product: CASSEWGGVIGGYTF.

The CDR3 region has the DNA TGTGCCAGCAGCTATGACAGCTATAATTCACCCCTCCACTTT. It encodes CASSYDSYNSPLHF. The rearrangement uses TRBV3-1 (or the pseudogene TRBV3-2) and TRBJ1-6; tentative D call: TRBD1 (5 bases). From germline, CDR1 is LGHDT and CDR2 YNNKEL (reference sequence). This CDR3 has 14 amino acids. V lost 5 bases to trimming and J lost 3 bases, with 8 bases between them.

The chain is built from TRBV18 and TRBJ2-1; D is unresolved. Trimming took 3 bases from V and 4 from J, leaving 13 bases between them. Germline V gene lookup returns CDR1 KGHSH and CDR2 LQKENI. The CDR3 runs 15 residues. This chain's CDR3 is CASSPATIRYNEQFF. In nucleotides, the CDR3 is TGTGCCAGCTCACCCGCCACCATCCGGTACAATGAGCAGTTCTTC.

This clone was counted once. The CDR3: CASSGDTKAGYTF. Written as DNA, the CDR3 is TGTGCCAGCAGTGGCGACACGAAGGCGGGCTACACCTTC. The gene calls are TRBV25-1 and TRBJ1-2; D call uncertain. The V and J ends lost 4 bases and 8 bases respectively, with 14 bases between them. This CDR3 region has 13 residues. CDR1 is MGHDK and CDR2 is SYGVNS in the germline V gene.

The J gene is TRBJ1-3, the V gene TRBV5-6; 7 bases agree with TRBD1. Unmatched junction bases numbered 15, after V lost 4 bases and J lost 8 bases. Germline-derived CDR1 and CDR2 are SGHDT and YYEEEE. This CDR3 is built from 16 residues. The CDR3 DNA follows: TGTGCCAGCAGCCGACTAGGGGGGACAGTTTCGCACACCATATATTTT. Encoded protein: CASSRLGGTVSHTIYF.

The CDR3 here is CASSSNSGDYNEQFF. The CDR3 DNA follows: TGCGCCAGCAGCTCGAATAGCGGGGACTACAATGAGCAGTTCTTC. V is TRBV5-1 and J is TRBJ2-1; TRBD2 matches 8 bases. The CDR3 is 15 amino acids. After removal of 3 bases from V and 3 bases from J, the junction contained 5 bases not matched to a gene. Germline V gene lookup returns CDR1 SGHRS and CDR2 YFSETQ.

There are a few counts of this clone. The V and J genes are TRBV7-9 and TRBJ2-7, with 8 nucleotides matching TRBD2. Germline assignment: CDR1 SEHNR and CDR2 FQNEAQ (reference sequence). The CDR3 runs 15 residues. J gave up 2 bases and V 5 bases, and 8 bases lay outside the gene matches. CDR3 coding DNA: TGTGCCAGCAGCCATTCAGGGACTAGAGCCTACGAGCAGTACTTC. It translates to CASSHSGTRAYEQYF.

This clone was seen only once. The gene calls are TRBV5-6 and TRBJ2-5, with 9 bases matching TRBD1. The V segment lost 1 base and the J segment 3 bases; nucleotides outside the gene matches: 10. The CDR3 is 17 amino acids. Germline CDR1 SGHDT, CDR2 YYEEEE. This CDR3 is CASSLRNRGRLKETQYF. As DNA, the CDR3 is TGTGCCAGCAGCTTGAGGAACAGGGGGCGATTGAAAGAGACCCAGTACTTC.

The rearrangement joins TRBV2 to TRBJ2-2; D gene uncertain. CDR3 length: 14 residues. The V gene lost 3 bases and the J gene lost 1 base, with 6 bases spanning the gap. Germline V lookup: CDR1 SNHLY, CDR2 FYNNEI. In DNA form, the CDR3 reads TGTGCCAGCAGTGAGATTAGGAACACCGGGGAGCTGTTTTTT. It encodes CASSEIRNTGELFF.

J is TRBJ2-2 and V is TRBV28; a weak D match, TRBD1 (6 bases). The CDR3 extends over 13 amino acids. Looked up from germline, CDR1 is MDHEN and CDR2 is SYDVKM. The V and J ends lost 8 bases and 2 bases respectively, with 9 bases between them. Here the CDR3 reads CASLQGNTGELFF. The CDR3 nucleotides read TGTGCCAGCTTACAGGGAAACACCGGGGAGCTGTTTTTT.

The chain recombines TRBV19 with TRBJ1-1; unclear D gene. Trimming shortened V by 4 bases and J by 6 bases, and 9 bases separated the two germline ends. CDR3 length equals 12 residues. In germline, CDR1 is LNHDA, CDR2 SQIVND (reference sequence). The CDR3 DNA follows: TGTGCCAGTAGTACCCTGGCGGCTGAAGCTTTCTTT. This gives the protein CASSTLAAEAFF.

The V and J genes are TRBV7-2 and TRBJ1-2; D is unclear. CDR1 is SGHTA, CDR2 FQGNSA, per germline. Deletions cut 8 bases from V and 4 bases from J, with 17 bases between. CDR3 length equals 14 residues. Here the CDR3 DNA reads TGTGCCAGCTCCCCAAGCGGCACAAGCTATGGCTACACCTTC. Amino acid sequence: CASSPSGTSYGYTF.